This passage covers 27 T cell receptor beta chains from one sample sequenced in a study of blood T cell repertoires in COVID-19 (dated by TCRdb to 2018 to 2021). The library relied on the immunoSEQ multiplex PCR assay. TCRdb obtained this table from immuneACCESS and retained in-frame rearrangements with V and J assigned. These tables miss some clones; where compared with another copy, unresolved V genes account for less than half of the shortfall, and the remainder is unexplained. The sample table lists fewer than 300,000 clones, approximately 82% of them with a count of one. The leading ten clones occupy 5% of the sample. The sample taken for sequencing was PBMCs or T cells enriched from blood (not recorded which). All receptors come from a middle-aged man who had been exposed to COVID-19.

This clone was seen many times. CDR3 bases: TGTGCCACCAGCAGACGGATTAGCGGGAGAGGATACGAGCAGTACTTC. Residues: CATSRRISGRGYEQYF. J is TRBJ2-7 and V is TRBV15; 9 bases fit TRBD2. V was pared by 2 bases and J by 4 bases, with 9 bases of the junction left unmatched. The CDR3 contains 16 residues. Germline V gene data show CDR1 as LNHNV and CDR2 as YYDKDF (reference sequence).

In this sample, this clone turned up once. The rearrangement links TRBV19 to TRBJ2-7, with 13 bases lining up with TRBD2. This CDR3 has 18 residues. Germline V gene lookup returns CDR1 LNHDA and CDR2 SQIVND (reference sequence). Trimming at V came to 4 bases and at J to 2 bases, leaving 11 bases not matched to a gene. The CDR3: CASSKRTSGSLKTYEQYF. The CDR3 DNA follows: TGTGCCAGTAGTAAGAGGACTAGCGGGAGTTTAAAGACCTACGAGCAGTACTTC. Supplemented by reference TRBV19 and TRBJ2-7, the full variable domain reads DGGITQSPKYLFRKEGQNVTLSCEQNLNHDAMYWYRQDPGQGLRLIYYSQIVNDFQKGDIAEGYSVSREKKESFPLTVTSAQKNPTAFYLCASSKRTSGSLKTYEQYFGPGTRLTVT.

This chain joins TRBV19 and TRBJ1-1, with 8 bases that match TRBD1. In germline, CDR1 is LNHDA, CDR2 SQIVND (reference sequence). The CDR3 sequence is 13 residues long. The junction had 11 bases not matched to a gene; V was cut back by 9 bases and J by 8 bases. The CDR3 DNA is TGTGCCAGCACTAAGAGGACAGGGCAGGAAGCTTTCTTT. It is translated as CASTKRTGQEAFF.

This clone was seen just once. The rearrangement uses TRBV19 and TRBJ1-2, with 10 bases lining up with TRBD1. Germline V gives CDR1 LNHDA, CDR2 SQIVND (reference sequence). V gave up 1 base and J gave up 8 bases; unmatched junction bases: 7. The CDR3 runs 15 residues. CDR3: CASSIGDRGVNGYTF. The CDR3 nucleotides are TGTGCCAGTAGTATAGGGGACAGGGGAGTCAACGGCTACACCTTC. The full variable domain, rest sourced from reference TRBV19 and TRBJ1-2, is DGGITQSPKYLFRKEGQNVTLSCEQNLNHDAMYWYRQDPGQGLRLIYYSQIVNDFQKGDIAEGYSVSREKKESFPLTVTSAQKNPTAFYLCASSIGDRGVNGYTFGSGTRLTVV.

The chain uses TRBV12-5 and TRBJ2-7; 8 positions match TRBD1. V was pared by 1 base and J by 10 bases, with 3 bases of the junction left unmatched. Germline values: CDR1 LGHNT, CDR2 FRNRAP. The CDR3 totals 12 residues. The CDR3 spells CASGLGDRIQYF. CDR3 nucleotides: TGTGCTAGTGGTTTGGGGGACAGGATCCAGTACTTC.

The chain uses TRBV19 and TRBJ1-5, with D tentatively TRBD1 (5 bases). CDR1 and CDR2 (germline): LNHDA, SQIVND (reference sequence). The germline V and J ends were trimmed by 3 bases and 4 bases, with 13 bases remaining between them. This CDR3 comprises 15 residues. This CDR3 reads CASSMDIQRNQPQHF. Here the CDR3 DNA reads TGTGCCAGTAGTATGGACATCCAACGAAATCAGCCCCAGCATTTT.

This clone was detected a few times. The chain uses TRBV6-5 and TRBJ2-2, with D possibly being TRBD2 (5 bases). Trimming shortened V by 8 bases and J by 1 base, and 11 bases separated the two germline ends. Looked up from germline, CDR1 is MNHEY and CDR2 is SVGAGI. CDR3 length: 14 residues. CDR3 sequence (DNA): TGTGCCAGCCGGGGTGTCCAGAACACCGGGGAGCTGTTTTTT. This gives the protein CASRGVQNTGELFF.

This clone is a singleton in its sample. The gene calls are TRBV24-1 and TRBJ2-1, with 8 bases that match TRBD2. J lost 7 bases, V lost 9 bases, and 13 bases had no gene match. Germline V gene sequence: CDR1 KGHDR, CDR2 SFDVKD. CDR3 size: 15 residues. The CDR3 DNA sequence: TGTGCCACCGGGCGGGGGGCAGCCCGGTGGAATGAGCAGTTCTTC. Residues: CATGRGAARWNEQFF.

The V gene is TRBV6-5, the J gene TRBJ2-3; weak D call: TRBD2 (6 bases). V was shortened by 8 bases and J by 6 bases, with 15 bases between the two germline ends. The CDR3 is 13 amino acids. Germline V lookup: CDR1 MNHEY, CDR2 SVGAGI. CDR3 bases: TGTGCCAGCCCCCCTAGTGCGGGGGATACGCAGTATTTT. Encoded protein: CASPPSAGDTQYF.

Concerning this clone itself: The identical CDR3 is also encoded by other nucleotide sequences in the sample. J is TRBJ1-2 and V is TRBV18; maybe TRBD1 (6 bases). There are 13 residues in the CDR3. The germline V gene has CDR1 KGHSH and CDR2 LQKENI. V was shortened by 6 bases and J by 2 bases, with 10 bases between the two germline ends. The CDR3 here is CASSPDRNYGYTF. The CDR3 region has the DNA TGTGCCAGCTCGCCCGACAGGAACTATGGCTACACCTTC.

This rearrangement joins TRBV30 to TRBJ2-1, with 8 bases lining up with TRBD2. The junction had 8 bases not matched to a gene; V was cut back by 2 bases and J by 2 bases. Per germline, CDR1 GTSNPN and CDR2 SVGIG (reference sequence). CDR3 length equals 16 residues. CDR3 nucleotides: TGTGCCTGGAGTTCCGACGCGGGAGGAACCTACAATGAGCAGTTCTTC. Encoded protein: CAWSSDAGGTYNEQFF.

The genes are TRBV9 and TRBJ2-7; D might be TRBD1 (5 bases). Trimming stripped 0 bases from V and 4 bases from J, with 11 bases between. Germline V gene sequence: CDR1 SGDLS, CDR2 YYNGEE. The CDR3 length is 14 residues. CDR3 region: CASSVGGTAYEQYF. The DNA for the CDR3 is TGTGCCAGCAGCGTAGGGGGCACCGCGTACGAGCAGTACTTC.

V and J are TRBV5-1 and TRBJ1-6; tentatively, D is TRBD1 (6 bases). The CDR3 loop spans 14 amino acids. With 1 base removed from V and 8 bases from J, the gap between germline ends came to 10 bases. Germline values: CDR1 SGHRS, CDR2 YFSETQ. In DNA form, the CDR3 reads TGCGCCAGCAGCTTGACAGGGTTCGATTCACCCCTCCACTTT. This translates into CASSLTGFDSPLHF. Full variable domain (remainder filled in from reference TRBV5-1 and TRBJ1-6): KAGVTQTPRYLIKTRGQQVTLSCSPISGHRSVSWYQQTPGQGLQFLFEYFSETQRNKGNFPGRFSGRQFSNSRSEMNVSTLELGDSALYLCASSLTGFDSPLHFGNGTRLTVT.

This chain joins TRBV7-3 and TRBJ2-1; 7 bases match TRBD2. This CDR3 spans 14 amino acids. After removal of 1 base from V and 8 bases from J, the junction contained 5 bases not matched to a gene. CDR1 is SGHTA, CDR2 FQGTGA, per germline. The CDR3 loop is CASSLSGGSHEQFF. CDR3 bases: TGTGCCAGCAGCTTAAGTGGCGGGAGCCATGAGCAGTTCTTC. Combining the CDR3 with reference TRBV7-3 and TRBJ2-1 gives the whole variable domain GAGVSQTPSNKVTEKGKYVELRCDPISGHTALYWYRQSLGQGPEFLIYFQGTGAADDSGLPNDRFFAVRPEGSVSTLKIQRTERGDSAVYLCASSLSGGSHEQFFGPGTRLTVL.

The chain uses TRBV12-3 or TRBV12-4 and TRBJ1-5; D uncertain. This CDR3 has 13 amino acids. V lost 7 bases and J 0 bases, leaving 7 bases between the germline ends. In DNA form, the CDR3 reads TGTGCCAGCACCTACAGTAGCAATCAGCCCCAGCATTTT. Its translation is CASTYSSNQPQHF.

This rearrangement joins TRBV28 to TRBJ1-1, with 7 bases matching TRBD1. CDR1 and CDR2 (germline): MDHEN, SYDVKM. The CDR3 covers 16 residues. J gave up 7 bases and V 4 bases, and 15 bases lay outside the gene matches. CDR3 in DNA: TGTGCCAGCAGTTCCTACGTAGTGGGACAGTCGGATGAAGCTTTCTTT. Translating gives CASSSYVVGQSDEAFF.

In regard to this clone: A junction end diverges from the germline sequence, so it may reflect a read error. V is TRBV6-5 and J is TRBJ2-5; a possible D gene is TRBD2 (5 bases). CDR3 size: 13 residues. Germline values: CDR1 MNHEY, CDR2 SVGAGI. The CDR3 spells CASSDSLAETQYF. The CDR3 DNA sequence: TGTGCCAGCAGTGACTCCCTAGCAGAGACCCAGTACTTC.

The rearrangement joins TRBV27 to TRBJ2-3; D gene unclear. The CDR3 covers 15 residues. The V gene lost 4 bases and the J gene lost 2 bases, with 13 bases spanning the gap. The germline V gene has CDR1 MNHEY and CDR2 SMNVEV (reference sequence). CDR3 in DNA: TGTGCCAGCAGTTCCGAGAACCCCCTCACAGATACGCAGTATTTT. This translates into CASSSENPLTDTQYF.

The rearrangement joins TRBV5-1 to TRBJ1-4; TRBD1 agrees at 9 bases. J gave up 2 bases and V 3 bases, and 2 bases lay outside the gene matches. Germline CDR1 SGHRS, CDR2 YFSETQ. CDR3 length: 15 amino acids. The CDR3 DNA reads as TGCGCCAGCAGCTGGGGACAGGGCACTAATGAAAAACTGTTTTTT. It yields the protein CASSWGQGTNEKLFF.

This clone was seen more than once but under ten times. The rearrangement links TRBV29-1 to TRBJ2-2; TRBD1 is a possible D gene (5 bases). CDR3 length equals 12 residues. Germline CDR1 is SQVTM and CDR2 is ANQGSEA. Trimming left V 6 bases short and J 6 bases short, with 11 bases between. The CDR3 reads CSVERGPGELFF. The CDR3, as DNA: TGCAGCGTGGAAAGGGGTCCCGGGGAGCTGTTTTTT.

The rearrangement links TRBV30 to TRBJ1-2; a weak D match, TRBD1 (5 bases). Looked up from germline, CDR1 is GTSNPN and CDR2 is SVGIG (reference sequence). There are 11 residues in the CDR3. V was clipped by 2 bases and J by 8 bases, with 9 bases between them. CDR3 nucleotides: TGTGCCTGGAGTACCAGGGTCGGCTACACCTTC. Translating gives CAWSTRVGYTF.

This chain uses TRBV19 with TRBJ2-7; the D gene is possibly TRBD1 (6 bases). The germline V gene encodes CDR1 LNHDA and CDR2 SQIVND (reference sequence). The V end was cut by 7 bases, the J end by 0 bases, with 19 bases between. This CDR3 is built from 16 residues. The CDR3 DNA follows: TGTGCCAGTAACGCTGGACAGAACCGAGGCTCCTACGAGCAGTACTTC. Its translation is CASNAGQNRGSYEQYF. Using reference TRBV19 and TRBJ2-7 for the parts outside the CDR3, the full variable domain is DGGITQSPKYLFRKEGQNVTLSCEQNLNHDAMYWYRQDPGQGLRLIYYSQIVNDFQKGDIAEGYSVSREKKESFPLTVTSAQKNPTAFYLCASNAGQNRGSYEQYFGPGTRLTVT.

The gene calls are TRBV6-5 and TRBJ1-4, with D perhaps TRBD1 (6 bases). The V end lost 4 bases, the J end lost 0 bases, and 9 bases lay between the germline ends. CDR1 and CDR2 (germline): MNHEY, SVGAGI. The length of the CDR3 is 15 residues. CDR3 DNA: TGTGCCAGCAGTTTCTCAGGGGCAACTAATGAAAAACTGTTTTTT. This gives the protein CASSFSGATNEKLFF.

The chain uses TRBV12-3 or TRBV12-4 and TRBJ1-5; no clear D. The length of the CDR3 is 13 residues. V dropped 4 bases and J dropped 5 bases, with 9 bases sitting between them. The CDR3 DNA reads TGTGCCAGCAGTTGGAATGAGGATCAGCCCCAGCATTTT. This translates into CASSWNEDQPQHF.

This chain links TRBV5-1 with TRBJ1-4; 9 bases line up with TRBD1. This CDR3 is built from 16 residues. Per the germline V gene, CDR1 is SGHRS and CDR2 is YFSETQ. With 0 bases clipped from V and 8 bases from J, the junction kept 8 bases outside the gene matches. CDR3 sequence reads: CASSLARQGVGEKLFF. CDR3 DNA: TGCGCCAGCAGCTTGGCGCGACAGGGGGTAGGAGAAAAACTGTTTTTT.

The chain employs TRBV5-4 and TRBJ2-7, with 7 bases identical to TRBD2. In germline, CDR1 is SGHNT, CDR2 YYREEE (reference sequence). This CDR3 has 17 amino acids. V lost 0 bases to trimming and J lost 3 bases; unmatched junction nucleotides: 12. The CDR3 reads CASSLASGGRKNYEQYF. CDR3 in DNA: TGTGCCAGCAGCTTGGCCTCCGGGGGGAGAAAGAACTACGAGCAGTACTTC.

The V call is TRBV6-5, the J call TRBJ1-3, with D possibly matching TRBD1 (5 bases). The ends were cut back, 0 bases at V and 0 bases at J, with 9 bases in the middle. This CDR3 is built from 16 residues. Germline lookup yields CDR1 MNHEY and CDR2 SVGAGI. The CDR3 protein is CASSYSAGNSGNTIYF. The CDR3 DNA follows: TGTGCCAGCAGTTACTCGGCAGGGAACTCTGGAAACACCATATATTTT.